These 2 T cell receptor beta chains were sequenced from one sample in a study of T cell changes during pregnancy in multiple sclerosis (dated by TCRdb to the late 2010s). The library was made by the immunoSEQ multiplex PCR assay. The source is immuneACCESS, and TCRdb retained only in-frame sequences with V and J called. Part of the clones is not carried over; for the studies checked, unresolved V genes explain less than half of this, and the remainder is unexplained. The sample table contains tens of thousands of clones; only one count was recorded for over 80% of them. Around 2.8% of the sample goes to the ten largest clones. Sequencing used peripheral blood, obtained in the second trimester of pregnancy. These receptors were obtained from a female donor in good health, enrolled as a control in a pregnancy study.

This clone was counted once. The V call is TRBV19, the J call TRBJ1-2; TRBD1 aligns across 7 bases. The CDR3 runs 13 residues. CDR1 is LNHDA, CDR2 SQIVND, per germline (reference sequence). V lost 10 bases, J lost 6 bases, and 11 bases stayed unmatched. The CDR3 sequence is CATRDRTNNGYTF. The CDR3, as DNA: TGTGCCACCCGGGACAGAACTAATAATGGCTACACCTTC. Supplemented by reference TRBV19 and TRBJ1-2, the full variable domain reads DGGITQSPKYLFRKEGQNVTLSCEQNLNHDAMYWYRQDPGQGLRLIYYSQIVNDFQKGDIAEGYSVSREKKESFPLTVTSAQKNPTAFYLCATRDRTNNGYTFGSGTRLTVV.

The CDR3 sequence: CSARPYAEQYF. CDR3 DNA sequence: TGCAGTGCTAGGCCCTATGCCGAGCAGTACTTC. The rearrangement links TRBV20-1 to TRBJ2-7; the D is unclear. The V gene lost 3 bases and the J gene lost 6 bases, with 9 bases spanning the gap. The germline V gene has CDR1 DFQATT and CDR2 SNEGSKA (reference sequence). The CDR3 contains 11 residues.